This is a list of T cell receptor beta chains from one sample in a study of blood T cell repertoires in COVID-19. Only in-frame clones appear in the TCRdb table, and some are missing; sequencing was by immunoSEQ multiplex PCR. The table has around 64,000 clones, roughly 87% seen once. The sequencing input was peripheral blood. The receptor source for this set is a man of 80 years or more in a cohort sampled during active COVID-19. CDR3s include the opening cysteine and the closing phenylalanine or tryptophan. A D gene is named only where the DNA matches it firmly. Clone size is stated in some rows and not others, as once, few, many or a class when expanded.

. | . | TRBJ1-3 | TRBV18 | CASSPIPLPMTDSSGNTIYF | TGTGCCAGCTCACCTATTCCCCTACCGATGACAGATTCTTCTGGAAACACCATATATTTT
TRBD1 | . | TRBJ2-1 | TRBV27 | CASARTGGNEQFF | TGTGCCAGTGCTCGGACAGGGGGCAATGAGCAGTTCTTC
. | . | TRBJ1-1 | TRBV7-8 | CASSLVTGGNTEAFF | TGTGCCAGCAGCTTAGTAACGGGGGGAAACACTGAAGCTTTCTTT
TRBD1 | . | TRBJ1-5 | TRBV5-3 | CARSSGPTGAANQPQHF | TGTGCCAGAAGCAGCGGACCGACAGGGGCTGCCAATCAGCCCCAGCATTTT
TRBD2 | . | TRBJ2-3 | TRBV9 | CASSVALAGGTDTQYF | TGTGCCAGCAGCGTTGCTCTGGCGGGGGGCACAGATACGCAGTATTTT
. | . | TRBJ2-5 | TRBV4-2 | CASSQDPTGSPQETQYF | TGTGCCAGCAGCCAAGACCCGACGGGAAGCCCCCAAGAGACCCAGTACTTC
TRBD2 | . | TRBJ2-1 | TRBV7-9 | CASSLRTSLTYNEQFF | TGTGCCAGCAGCCTGCGGACTAGTTTGACTTACAATGAGCAGTTCTTC
. | . | TRBJ1-5 | TRBV5-1 | CASSLGGVSNQPQHF | TGCGCCAGCAGCTTGGGCGGGGTTAGCAATCAGCCCCAGCATTTT
TRBD2 | few | TRBJ2-6 | TRBV10-3 | CATLLTSGRDSGANVLTF | TGTGCCACCCTTCTCACTAGCGGGCGCGACTCTGGGGCCAACGTCCTGACTTTC
. | once | TRBJ2-3 | TRBV11-2 | CASSLVRHTDTQYF | TGTGCCAGCAGCTTAGTCAGACACACAGATACGCAGTATTTT
. | . | TRBJ2-3 | TRBV5-1 | CASSLAGGSTDTQYF | TGCGCCAGCAGCTTGGCTGGGGGCAGCACAGATACGCAGTATTTT
. | once | TRBJ1-1 | TRBV18 | CASLGAIGTEAFF | TGTGCCAGTCTCGGCGCGATCGGGACTGAAGCTTTCTTT
TRBD1 | . | TRBJ2-7 | TRBV18 | CASSPRTGLGEQYF | TGTGCCAGCTCACCAAGGACAGGGTTGGGCGAGCAGTACTTC
TRBD1 | . | TRBJ2-3 | TRBV5-1 | CASSLARTGGSDTQYF | TGCGCCAGCAGCTTGGCCAGGACAGGGGGCTCAGATACGCAGTATTTT
TRBD1 | . | TRBJ1-2 | TRBV10-1 | CASFVERGQGIDGYTF | TGCGCCAGCTTCGTCGAAAGGGGACAGGGGATCGACGGCTACACCTTC
TRBD1 | . | TRBJ1-5 | TRBV6-5 | CASRDWDRGDQPQHF | TGTGCCAGCAGGGATTGGGACAGGGGAGATCAGCCCCAGCATTTT
TRBD2 | . | TRBJ2-1 | TRBV5-1 | CASSSSGGSYNEQFF | TGCGCCAGCAGCTCCAGCGGGGGATCCTACAATGAGCAGTTCTTC
TRBD1 | . | TRBJ1-5 | TRBV6-2/TRBV6-3 | CASSVQGAPQRGSHQPQHF | TGTGCCAGCAGTGTACAGGGGGCGCCCCAGAGGGGGTCCCATCAGCCCCAGCATTTT
. | . | TRBJ1-1 | TRBV10-3 | CAIRETENTEAFF | TGTGCCATCAGAGAGACAGAGAACACTGAAGCTTTCTTT
TRBD1 | . | TRBJ2-5 | TRBV11-2 | CASSIQGAETQYF | TGTGCCAGCAGCATACAGGGGGCCGAGACCCAGTACTTC
. | . | TRBJ1-5 | TRBV6-5 | CASSYPGQSNQPQHF | TGTGCCAGCAGTTACCCTGGACAGTCGAATCAGCCCCAGCATTTT
TRBD2 | . | TRBJ2-7 | TRBV18 | CASSRGGTYEQYF | TGTGCCAGCTCGCGGGGAGGGACCTACGAGCAGTACTTC
. | . | TRBJ1-1 | TRBV29-1 | CSGSVDGAEAFF | TGCAGCGGCTCTGTGGATGGGGCAGAAGCTTTCTTT
TRBD1 | . | TRBJ2-7 | TRBV27 | CASSLPGGGEQYF | TGTGCCAGCAGTTTACCAGGGGGCGGCGAGCAGTACTTC
. | . | TRBJ2-3 | TRBV27 | CASSLGSTDTQYF | TGTGCCAGCAGTCTGGGCAGCACAGATACGCAGTATTTT
TRBD1 | few | TRBJ1-1 | TRBV6-2/TRBV6-3 | CASSYSTTGVIGGAFF | TGTGCCAGCAGTTACTCGACCACAGGGGTAATAGGGGGAGCTTTCTTT
TRBD2 | . | TRBJ2-5 | TRBV11-2 | CASSLSGGRETQYF | TGTGCCAGCAGCTTAAGCGGGGGCCGGGAGACCCAGTACTTC
. | . | TRBJ1-1 | TRBV9 | CASSSQGSLNTEAFF | TGTGCCAGCAGCTCCCAGGGGAGTCTGAACACTGAAGCTTTCTTT
TRBD1 | . | TRBJ1-5 | TRBV19 | CASSSAGTGDQPQHF | TGTGCCAGTAGTAGCGCCGGGACAGGGGATCAGCCCCAGCATTTT
TRBD1 | few | TRBJ2-7 | TRBV7-9 | CASSLTGDEQYF | TGTGCCAGCAGCCTTACAGGGGACGAGCAGTACTTC
. | . | TRBJ2-5 | TRBV5-8 | CASSPPKFGETQYF | TGTGCCAGCAGCCCACCCAAGTTCGGAGAGACCCAGTACTTC
. | . | TRBJ2-2 | TRBV9 | CASSAETGWYTGELFF | TGTGCCAGCAGCGCAGAGACAGGCTGGTACACCGGGGAGCTGTTTTTT
TRBD2 | . | TRBJ2-3 | TRBV11-2 | CASSPRLAGTDTQYF | TGTGCCAGCAGCCCGCGACTAGCGGGGACAGATACGCAGTATTTT
. | once | TRBJ2-5 | TRBV5-4 | CASSLPGGYQETQYF | TGTGCCAGCAGCTTGCCAGGGGGGTACCAAGAGACCCAGTACTTC
TRBD1 | . | TRBJ2-7 | TRBV5-8 | CASSLRAGGSYEQYF | TGTGCCAGCAGCTTGCGGGCAGGGGGCTCCTACGAGCAGTACTTC
. | . | TRBJ1-4 | TRBV5-4 | CASSFESGSEKLFF | TGTGCCAGCAGCTTTGAATCGGGGAGTGAAAAACTGTTTTTT
. | . | TRBJ1-6 | TRBV18 | CASSPGSYNSPLHF | TGTGCCAGCTCACCCGGCTCCTATAATTCACCCCTCCACTTT
TRBD1 | . | TRBJ1-4 | TRBV30 | CAWSSRQGGEKLFF | TGTGCCTGGAGTTCCCGACAGGGTGGAGAAAAACTGTTTTTT
TRBD2 | once | TRBJ2-3 | TRBV7-2 | CASRLASGGSNTQYF | TGTGCCAGCAGACTAGCTAGCGGGGGATCAAATACGCAGTATTTT
. | . | TRBJ1-5 | TRBV5-6 | CASSQDSDQPQHF | TGTGCCAGCAGCCAGGACAGCGATCAGCCCCAGCATTTT
TRBD2 | . | TRBJ2-1 | TRBV7-3 | CASSRAGEEQFF | TGTGCCAGCAGCCGAGCGGGGGAAGAGCAGTTCTTC
. | few | TRBJ1-2 | TRBV7-9 | CASSEMEGLGRGYTF | TGTGCCAGCAGCGAGATGGAGGGTTTGGGACGGGGCTACACCTTC
TRBD2 | . | TRBJ2-7 | TRBV4-3 | CASSQDWRGISGQYF | TGCGCCAGCAGCCAAGATTGGCGGGGGATATCCGGGCAGTACTTC
. | . | TRBJ2-2 | TRBV18 | CASSQQGTTGELFF | TGTGCCAGCTCACAGCAGGGGACCACCGGGGAGCTGTTTTTT
TRBD1 | . | TRBJ1-2 | TRBV9 | CASSPSAGTGYGYTF | TGTGCCAGCAGCCCGTCGGCCGGGACAGGTTATGGCTACACCTTC
. | . | TRBJ2-7 | TRBV27 | CASSLRGPTYEQYF | TGTGCCAGCAGTCTCCGAGGGCCGACCTACGAGCAGTACTTC
TRBD2 | . | TRBJ2-3 | TRBV5-1 | CASSLEILDGGADTQYF | TGCGCCAGCAGCTTGGAGATACTTGACGGGGGGGCAGATACGCAGTATTTT
. | . | TRBJ2-6 | TRBV15 | CATSRDSVSGANVLTF | TGTGCCACCAGCAGAGATAGTGTCTCTGGGGCCAACGTCCTGACTTTC
TRBD1 | . | TRBJ1-5 | TRBV7-2 | CASSGQGSPYSGQPQHF | TGTGCCAGCAGTGGACAGGGGTCTCCCTATAGCGGGCAGCCCCAGCATTTT
. | few | TRBJ2-5 | TRBV7-9 | CASSLGVRGTETQYF | TGTGCCAGCAGCTTAGGTGTCCGGGGGACGGAGACCCAGTACTTC
TRBD2 | . | TRBJ2-7 | TRBV5-4 | CASSLAGVETSGRAPEEQYF | TGTGCCAGCAGCTTGGCGGGGGTCGAGACTAGCGGGAGGGCCCCCGAGGAGCAGTACTTC
. | . | TRBJ2-4 | TRBV15 | CATSRELANKNIQYF | TGTGCCACCAGCAGAGAACTAGCAAACAAAAACATTCAGTACTTC
. | . | TRBJ2-3 | TRBV19 | CASSMGGYSTDTQYF | TGTGCCAGTAGCATGGGGGGATACAGCACAGATACGCAGTATTTT
. | . | TRBJ2-7 | TRBV5-1 | CASSLGHRSNYEQYF | TGCGCCAGCAGCTTGGGGCACAGGTCCAACTACGAGCAGTACTTC
TRBD2 | . | TRBJ2-7 | TRBV9 | CASSGGAGASAYEQYF | TGTGCCAGCAGCGGGGGAGCGGGAGCGTCCGCCTACGAGCAGTACTTC
TRBD1 | . | TRBJ2-2 | TRBV2 | CASSPGTANTGELFF | TGTGCCAGCAGTCCCGGGACAGCGAACACCGGGGAGCTGTTTTTT
TRBD1 | . | TRBJ1-2 | TRBV6-2/TRBV6-3 | CASSYNRDRGRSGYTF | TGTGCCAGCAGTTACAACCGGGACAGGGGGCGATCTGGCTACACCTTC
. | . | TRBJ2-3 | TRBV19 | CASSETGILLADTQYF | TGTGCCAGTAGTGAGACAGGAATCCTATTGGCAGATACGCAGTATTTT
. | . | TRBJ2-1 | TRBV21-1 | CASSSRTGHSCNEQFF | TGTGCCAGCAGCAGCAGGACAGGCCACTCTTGCAATGAGCAGTTCTTC